The present entry profiles one T cell receptor (beta chain) with its context. No antigen is known for it. CDR1 and CDR2 from the germline V gene are SQVTM and ANQGSEA. With 6 bases removed from V and 0 bases from J, the gap between germline ends came to 11 bases. The CDR3 is 13 residues long. During its preparation, the TCRbeta library received unique molecular identifiers. TCRdb reanalysed the PCR reads using MiXCR and keeps one entry per CDR3 protein. The data show approximately 980,000 distinct CDR3 sequences, about 30% seen once. The record originates from a study of T-cell reconstitution after alpha-beta-depleted transplantation in children. Findings of the study overall: As was reported, about two months after transplant, alpha-beta T cells came from several hundred expanded graft clones. The origin of high day-60 TCRbeta diversity in some patients lay in surviving recipient T cells and thymic progenitors. Newly produced T cells mostly provided counts and TCRbeta diversity after one year, as hyperexpanded clones declined.

The sequenced sample was PBMCs, mostly from graft donor cells, obtained 360 days after TCRalphabeta/CD19-depleted stem cell transplant. The J gene is TRBJ1-1, the V gene TRBV29-1, with D tentatively TRBD1 (6 bases). The source is a boy under two years old who had a stem cell transplant for SCID, so the T cells may come from the graft donor. CDR3 sequence (DNA): TGCAGCGTGAGCGACAGGATGAACACTGAAGCTTTCTTT. It yields the protein CSVSDRMNTEAFF.